This T cell receptor (beta chain) was observed in a study of cytomegalovirus exposure and HLA in healthy donors. The CDR3 extends over 11 amino acids. The V and J ends lost 1 base and 8 bases respectively, with 5 bases between them. The germline CDR1 and CDR2 sequences are MNHNS and SASEGT. The PCR ran on 60 Vbeta and 13 Jbeta primers. Clones were read by immunoSEQ multiplex PCR, and TCRdb kept only the in-frame ones, dropping some. This table has around 150,000 clones, 86% appearing once. The sequence derives from a woman aged 18-29 years in good health and CMV-seronegative. Sequenced sample: PBMCs. J is TRBJ1-2 and V is TRBV6-1; no reliable D call. CDR3 sequence (DNA): TGTGCCAGCAGTGAAGGGGAGGGCTACACCTTC. This encodes CASSEGEGYTF.